This T cell receptor beta chain was recorded in a study of glioma-infiltrating T cells after dendritic cell vaccination. Study summary: Patients received autologous tumor lysate-pulsed dendritic cell vaccination between about 2002 and 2013. Study-wide points: The cohort had few patients with full blood and tumor sets.

None of the glioblastoma patients had an isocitrate dehydrogenase mutation. Clones were sequenced by immunoSEQ multiplex PCR, and TCRdb holds only the in-frame ones, with some missing. This sample yields about 92,000 clones, of which 85% to 90% are seen a single time; 15% to 18% belongs to the top ten. Germline loops: CDR1 GTSNPN, CDR2 SVGIG (reference sequence). The CDR3 sequence is 13 residues long. V gave up 2 bases and J gave up 3 bases, with 10 bases separating them. In regard to this clone: Its antigen is unknown.

V and J are TRBV30 and TRBJ1-1; D is possibly TRBD1 (5 bases). Sequenced material: blood, taken before dendritic cell vaccination. The clonotype was recovered from a human donor with glioblastoma. Written as DNA, the CDR3 is TGTGCCTGGAGTCCAGGGAGGGACACTGAAGCTTTCTTT. Its translation: CAWSPGRDTEAFF.